This TCR beta chain was found in a study of CD8 T cells in acute hepatitis C reinfection. Time point meaning: naive CD8 control sorted from an acute-time-point sample. The CDR3 is 16 amino acids. Germline V CDR1 and CDR2: SNHLY, FYNNEI. With V trimmed by 1 base and J by 9 bases, 10 bases remained unmatched. Libraries were prepared by immunoSEQ multiplex PCR; TCRdb keeps only in-frame clonotypes and omits some of them. The data contain tens of thousands of clones, 80% to 90% of them singletons. The rearrangement joins TRBV2 to TRBJ2-1; 9 bases agree with TRBD2. What was sequenced was naive CD8+ T cells from PBMCs. The source is a woman between 18 and 29 years old who spontaneously cleared hepatitis C infection. CDR3 DNA: TGTGCCAGCAGTGAAGGGTCTACTAGCGGGTCAAGTGAGCAGTTCTTC. This translates into CASSEGSTSGSSEQFF. The variable domain in full, completed from reference TRBV2 and TRBJ2-1, reads EPEVTQTPSHQVTQMGQEVILRCVPISNHLYFYWYRQILGQKVEFLVSFYNNEISEKSEIFDDQFSVERPDGSNFTLKIRSTKLEDSAMYFCASSEGSTSGSSEQFFGPGTRLTVL.